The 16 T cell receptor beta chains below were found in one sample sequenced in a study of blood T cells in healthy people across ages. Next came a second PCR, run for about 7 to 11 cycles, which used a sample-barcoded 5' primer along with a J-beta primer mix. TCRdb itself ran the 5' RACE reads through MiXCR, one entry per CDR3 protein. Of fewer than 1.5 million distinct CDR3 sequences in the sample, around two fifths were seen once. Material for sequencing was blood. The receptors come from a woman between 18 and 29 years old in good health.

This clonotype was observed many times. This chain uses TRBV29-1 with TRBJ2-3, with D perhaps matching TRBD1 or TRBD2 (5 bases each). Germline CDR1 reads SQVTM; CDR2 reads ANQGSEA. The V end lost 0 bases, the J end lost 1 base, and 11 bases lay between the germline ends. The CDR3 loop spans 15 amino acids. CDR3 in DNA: TGCAGCGTTGAAGAATGGGGGTACGGCACAGATACGCAGTATTTT. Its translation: CSVEEWGYGTDTQYF.

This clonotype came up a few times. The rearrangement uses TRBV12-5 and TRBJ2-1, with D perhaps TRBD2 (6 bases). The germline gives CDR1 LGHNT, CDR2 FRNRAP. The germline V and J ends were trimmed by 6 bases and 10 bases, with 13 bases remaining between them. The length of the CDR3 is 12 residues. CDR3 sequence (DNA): TGTGCTAGTGGCCTCGGGGGTGGGGAGCAGTTCTTC. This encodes CASGLGGGEQFF.

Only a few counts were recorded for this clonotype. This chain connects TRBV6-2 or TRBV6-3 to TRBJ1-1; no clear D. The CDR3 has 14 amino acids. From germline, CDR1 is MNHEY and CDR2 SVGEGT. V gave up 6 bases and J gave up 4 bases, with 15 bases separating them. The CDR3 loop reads CASRRPAEFTEAFF. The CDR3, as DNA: TGTGCCAGCAGACGCCCTGCGGAGTTCACTGAAGCTTTCTTT.

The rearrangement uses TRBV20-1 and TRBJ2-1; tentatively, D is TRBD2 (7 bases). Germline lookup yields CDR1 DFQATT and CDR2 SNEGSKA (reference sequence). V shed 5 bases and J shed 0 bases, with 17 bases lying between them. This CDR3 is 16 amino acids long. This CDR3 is CSALGGGAGSYNEQFF. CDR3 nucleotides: TGCAGTGCTTTGGGAGGGGGAGCGGGCTCCTACAATGAGCAGTTCTTC.

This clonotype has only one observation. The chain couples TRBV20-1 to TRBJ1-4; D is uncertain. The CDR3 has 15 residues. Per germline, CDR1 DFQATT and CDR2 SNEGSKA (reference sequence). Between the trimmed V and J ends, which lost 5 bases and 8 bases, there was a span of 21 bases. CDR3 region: CSAPARGYPQEKLFF. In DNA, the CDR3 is TGCAGTGCTCCGGCCCGAGGTTATCCGCAGGAAAAACTGTTTTTT.

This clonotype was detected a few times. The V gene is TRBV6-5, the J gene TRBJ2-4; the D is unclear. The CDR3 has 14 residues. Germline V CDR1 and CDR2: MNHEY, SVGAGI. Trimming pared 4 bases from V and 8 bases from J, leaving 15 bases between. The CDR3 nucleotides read TGTGCCAGCAGTTCCGACCGGTCGCGAGACATTCAGTACTTC. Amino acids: CASSSDRSRDIQYF.

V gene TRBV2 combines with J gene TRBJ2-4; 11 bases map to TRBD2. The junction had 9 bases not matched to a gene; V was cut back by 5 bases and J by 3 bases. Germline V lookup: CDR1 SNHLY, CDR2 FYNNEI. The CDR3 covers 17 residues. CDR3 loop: CASSPSGRLVGKNIQYF. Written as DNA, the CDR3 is TGTGCCAGCAGTCCTAGCGGGAGGCTCGTAGGCAAAAACATTCAGTACTTC.

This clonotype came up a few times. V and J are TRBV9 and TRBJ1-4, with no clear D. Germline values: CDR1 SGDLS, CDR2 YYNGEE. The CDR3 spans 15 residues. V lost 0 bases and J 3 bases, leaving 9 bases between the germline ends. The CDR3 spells CASSVGTVSNEKLFF. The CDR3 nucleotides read TGTGCCAGCAGCGTAGGGACGGTCTCTAATGAAAAACTGTTTTTT.

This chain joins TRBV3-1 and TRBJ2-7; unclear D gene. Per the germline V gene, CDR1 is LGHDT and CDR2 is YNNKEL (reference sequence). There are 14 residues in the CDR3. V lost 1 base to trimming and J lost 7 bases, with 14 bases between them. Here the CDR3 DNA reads TGTGCCAGCAGCCAAGTTGGGGAACCGTGGGAGCAGTACTTC. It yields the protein CASSQVGEPWEQYF.

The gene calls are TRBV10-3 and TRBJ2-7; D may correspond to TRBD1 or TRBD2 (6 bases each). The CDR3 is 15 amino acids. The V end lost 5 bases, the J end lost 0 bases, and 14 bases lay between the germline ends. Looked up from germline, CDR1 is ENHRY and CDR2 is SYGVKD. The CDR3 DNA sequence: TGTGCCATCAGTACTCTAGGGGGGAGCTCCTACGAGCAGTACTTC. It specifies CAISTLGGSSYEQYF.

The CDR3 DNA follows: TGCAGTGCTGGGACAGGGTATTATGGCTACACCTTC. Amino acids: CSAGTGYYGYTF. This chain connects TRBV20-1 to TRBJ1-2, with TRBD1 matching 9 bases. The CDR3 is 12 residues long. Unmatched junction bases numbered 3, after V lost 5 bases and J lost 5 bases. Per the germline V gene, CDR1 is DFQATT and CDR2 is SNEGSKA (reference sequence).

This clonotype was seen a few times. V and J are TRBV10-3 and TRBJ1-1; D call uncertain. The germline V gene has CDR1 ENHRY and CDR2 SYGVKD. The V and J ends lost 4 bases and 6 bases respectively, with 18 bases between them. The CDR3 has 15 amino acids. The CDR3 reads CAISGPGTGVAEAFF. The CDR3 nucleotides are TGTGCCATCAGTGGCCCCGGTACTGGTGTTGCTGAAGCTTTCTTT.

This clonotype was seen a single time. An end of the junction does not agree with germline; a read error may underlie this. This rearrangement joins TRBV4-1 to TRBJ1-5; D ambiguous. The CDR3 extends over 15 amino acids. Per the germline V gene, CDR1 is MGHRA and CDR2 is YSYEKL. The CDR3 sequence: CASSLGPYSKQPQHF. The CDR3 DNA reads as TGCGCCAGCAGCCTTGGACCTTATAGCAAGCAGCCCCAGCATTTT.

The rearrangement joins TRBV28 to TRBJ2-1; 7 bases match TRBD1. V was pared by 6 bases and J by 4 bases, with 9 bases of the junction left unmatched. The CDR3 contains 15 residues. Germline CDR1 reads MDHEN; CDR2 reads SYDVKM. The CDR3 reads CASRLPGQSYNEQFF. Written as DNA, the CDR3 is TGTGCCAGCAGGTTACCGGGACAGTCATACAATGAGCAGTTCTTC.

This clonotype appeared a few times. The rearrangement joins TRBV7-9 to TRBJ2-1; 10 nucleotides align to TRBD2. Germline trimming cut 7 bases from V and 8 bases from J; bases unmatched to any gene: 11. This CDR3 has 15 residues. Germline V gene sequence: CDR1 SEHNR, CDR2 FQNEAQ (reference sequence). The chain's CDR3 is CASTLALAGAHEQFF. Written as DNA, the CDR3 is TGTGCCAGCACCCTCGCCCTAGCGGGAGCGCATGAGCAGTTCTTC.

The CDR3 loop is CASSEGWYEQYF. The CDR3 bases are TGTGCCAGCAGTGAAGGGTGGTACGAGCAGTACTTC. This chain uses TRBV2 with TRBJ2-7; unclear D gene. Trimming took 1 base from V and 4 from J, leaving 5 bases between them. This CDR3 contains 12 residues. Germline V gene lookup returns CDR1 SNHLY and CDR2 FYNNEI. Full variable domain (rest looked up from reference TRBV2 and TRBJ2-7): EPEVTQTPSHQVTQMGQEVILRCVPISNHLYFYWYRQILGQKVEFLVSFYNNEISEKSEIFDDQFSVERPDGSNFTLKIRSTKLEDSAMYFCASSEGWYEQYFGPGTRLTVT.